The rows below give T cell receptor beta chains drawn from one sample of a study of OX40 agonist ivuxolimab in advanced cancers. Some clones are missing from TCRdb's copy, which holds only in-frame ones; the method was immunoSEQ multiplex PCR. The sample has tens of thousands of clones; less than 85% are singletons. Sample: CD4+ or CD8+ T cells sorted from blood, taken in a trial of the OX40 agonist ivuxolimab. These receptor sequences come from an adult with an advanced solid tumor such as melanoma, head and neck, liver or kidney cancer. The CDR3 runs from the conserved cysteine through the conserved F or W. A D gene is named only where the DNA matches it firmly. Clone size, where shown, is once, few, many, or a class for clones that have expanded.

d_call	v_call	j_call	clone_size	cdr3_nt	cdr3_aa
TRBD1	TRBV5-1	TRBJ2-7	-	TGCGCCAGCAGACAGGGGGAGCCCTACGAGCAGTACTTC	CASRQGEPYEQYF
-	TRBV6-6	TRBJ2-3	-	TGTGCCAGTGGACAGTCCACAGATACGCAGTATTTT	CASGQSTDTQYF
-	TRBV19	TRBJ2-7	-	TGTGCCAGTAGTATAGATACAGGATCCTACGAGCAGTACTTC	CASSIDTGSYEQYF
-	TRBV2	TRBJ2-1	medium-sized	TGTGCCAGCACCCGGGACTCAAGTGGTAATGAGCAGTTCTTC	CASTRDSSGNEQFF
-	TRBV11-3	TRBJ1-2	-	TGTGCCAGCAGCTCCCGGGATAACGATGGCTACACCTTC	CASSSRDNDGYTF
TRBD2	TRBV6-6	TRBJ2-5	-	TGTGCCAGCAGTTCCCCCGGGACTACCGTCCAGTACTTC	CASSSPGTTVQYF
-	TRBV7-9	TRBJ2-7	-	TGTGCCAGCAGCCTCAGGCCCCTCGACGGCCACGAGCAGTACTTC	CASSLRPLDGHEQYF
TRBD2	TRBV4-2	TRBJ2-3	-	TGTGCCAGCAGCCCCTGGACTAGCGGGGGGGAAACAGATACGCAGTATTTT	CASSPWTSGGETDTQYF
TRBD1	TRBV2	TRBJ1-5	-	TGTGCCAGCAGTCTACAGGGGGCCCAGCATTTT	CASSLQGAQHF
-	TRBV7-9	TRBJ1-1	few	TGTGCCAGCAGCTTACAGCCGAACACTGAAGCTTTCTTT	CASSLQPNTEAFF
TRBD2	TRBV7-2	TRBJ2-3	-	TGTGCCAGCAGCCGCGGACTAGCGGGCCTCACAGATACGCAGTATTTT	CASSRGLAGLTDTQYF
-	TRBV6-5	TRBJ2-3	-	TGTGCCAGCAGTTACGGACTCATCGGAGATACGCAGTATTTT	CASSYGLIGDTQYF
-	TRBV27	TRBJ2-7	-	TGTGCCAGCAGTTCGACGGTCTCCTACGAGCAGTACTTC	CASSSTVSYEQYF
TRBD2	TRBV27	TRBJ2-7	-	TGTGCCAGCAGTTCCCAGGGACTAGCGGTCTACGAGCAGTACTTC	CASSSQGLAVYEQYF
-	TRBV29-1	TRBJ1-1	-	TGCAGCGTTGAAGACCGCCGACAGACCGATGAAGCTTTCTTT	CSVEDRRQTDEAFF
-	TRBV7-2	TRBJ2-4	-	TGTGCCAGCAGCTTACCTCCGTTCTCCGGGATAGCCAAAAACATTCAGTACTTC	CASSLPPFSGIAKNIQYF
-	TRBV5-6	TRBJ1-2	-	TGTGCCAGCAGCCCGACTGGGGGTCTCGATGGCTACACCTTC	CASSPTGGLDGYTF
-	TRBV7-9	TRBJ1-2	-	TGTGCCAGCAGCTTAGTCGGGGACCTTAACTATGGCTACACCTTC	CASSLVGDLNYGYTF
-	TRBV21-1	TRBJ1-4	many	TGTGCCAGCAGCAAATTTGATGCAACTAATGAAAAACTGTTTTTT	CASSKFDATNEKLFF
TRBD2	TRBV9	TRBJ2-3	-	TGTGCCAGCAGCTCAAAGGGTGGCGGGAGTAAAACAGATACGCAGTATTTT	CASSSKGGGSKTDTQYF
TRBD1	TRBV5-4	TRBJ2-5	-	TGTGCCAGCAGCTACCGGGACAGGGCGACCGAGGAGACCCAGTACTTC	CASSYRDRATEETQYF
TRBD1	TRBV2	TRBJ2-7	-	TGTGCCAGCAGTATACAGGGGGCTTACGAGCAGTACTTC	CASSIQGAYEQYF
-	TRBV2	TRBJ1-4	-	TGTGCCAGCAGTGCGAGGGGAAATGAAAAACTGTTTTTT	CASSARGNEKLFF
TRBD1	TRBV5-1	TRBJ1-5	once	TGCGCCAGCAGCTTGGGGGACAGGGGCAATCAGCCCCAGCATTTT	CASSLGDRGNQPQHF
TRBD1	TRBV14	TRBJ2-6	once	TGTGCCAGCAGCCAAGAAGACGCAGGGGGCGACCCCTCTGGGGCCAACGTCCTGACTTTC	CASSQEDAGGDPSGANVLTF
TRBD2	TRBV10-2	TRBJ2-3	-	TGCGCCACAACTAGCGGGGATTCTAGCACAGATACGCAGTATTTT	CATTSGDSSTDTQYF
-	TRBV14	TRBJ1-1	-	TGTGCCAGCAGCCAAGTCGGGAACACTGAAGCTTTCTTT	CASSQVGNTEAFF
TRBD1	TRBV30	TRBJ1-1	-	TGTGCCTGGAGCTTTGGGACAGGTGAAGCTTTCTTT	CAWSFGTGEAFF
TRBD1	TRBV5-5	TRBJ2-5	-	TGTGCCAGCAGTTTACAGGGGGCAGAGACCCAGTACTTC	CASSLQGAETQYF
TRBD2	TRBV5-1	TRBJ2-3	-	TGCGCCAGCAGCTTGACGGCGGGGGGGCCCCCAGATACGCAGTATTTT	CASSLTAGGPPDTQYF
TRBD1	TRBV5-1	TRBJ1-3	-	TGCGCCAGCAGCCCAGAGGGGACAGCTGGAAACACCATATATTTT	CASSPEGTAGNTIYF
-	TRBV20-1	TRBJ2-5	-	TGCAGTGCTAGTATCGAGACCCAGTACTTC	CSASIETQYF
-	TRBV9	TRBJ1-3	-	TGTGCCAGCAGCGTAGATTGGGGCGGCTCTGGAAACACCATATATTTT	CASSVDWGGSGNTIYF
TRBD1	TRBV19	TRBJ2-2	once	TGTGCCACCAGGACAGGACCTCACACCGGGGAGCTGTTTTTT	CATRTGPHTGELFF
-	TRBV14	TRBJ2-6	-	TGTGCCAGCAGCCAAACTTCTGGGGCCAACGTCCTGACTTTC	CASSQTSGANVLTF
-	TRBV9	TRBJ2-7	-	TGTGCCAGCAGCGTCGGACAGACCTACGAGCAGTACTTC	CASSVGQTYEQYF
TRBD2	TRBV6-6	TRBJ2-7	-	TGTGCCAGCAGTTACTCGAGACTAGCGGGCGGCGAGCAGTACTTC	CASSYSRLAGGEQYF
TRBD2	TRBV18	TRBJ2-1	-	TGTGCCAGCTCACCACCGCTGGGGATCACTAGCGGGGATTACAATGAGCAGTTCTTC	CASSPPLGITSGDYNEQFF
TRBD2	TRBV14	TRBJ2-5	-	TGTGCCAGCAGCCAAAAGAGGGGCGTTGAGTCCGGGAGGGAGACCCAGTACTTC	CASSQKRGVESGRETQYF
TRBD2	TRBV2	TRBJ2-5	-	TGTGCCAGCACCTTCGGACTAGCGGGTTCCCAGTACTTC	CASTFGLAGSQYF
-	TRBV18	TRBJ1-1	-	TGTGCCAGCTCAATCGCAGGGAAGAACACTGAAGCTTTCTTT	CASSIAGKNTEAFF
-	TRBV4-1	TRBJ1-3	-	TGCGCCAGCAGCTCCCACCGGGACACCTCTCTCTCTGGAAACACCATATATTTT	CASSSHRDTSLSGNTIYF
-	TRBV5-5	TRBJ1-4	-	TGTGCCAGCATGAAAGGGCAGTCCAATGAAAAACTGTTTTTT	CASMKGQSNEKLFF
TRBD1	TRBV12-5	TRBJ1-1	-	TGTGCTAGTGGTTTGGGACAGGGGGCGAACACTGAAGCTTTCTTT	CASGLGQGANTEAFF
TRBD1	TRBV11-3	TRBJ2-5	-	TGTGCCAGCAGCTTCGGCGGGACAGGGGGCGAGACCCAGTACTTC	CASSFGGTGGETQYF
-	TRBV5-6	TRBJ2-7	-	TGTGCCAGCAGCCTGACGTCGGGCGAGCAGTACTTC	CASSLTSGEQYF
TRBD2	TRBV5-6	TRBJ2-7	-	TGTGCCAGCAGCCCGAAGACTAGCGGGGGTCCTCCGGAGCAGTACTTC	CASSPKTSGGPPEQYF
TRBD1	TRBV15	TRBJ1-3	-	TGTGCCACCAGCACCTTACAGGGGTTTGGAAACACCATATATTTT	CATSTLQGFGNTIYF
TRBD2	TRBV27	TRBJ2-1	-	TGTGCCAGCAGTGGACTAGCGGGAGTTTCCCAGGTCTTC	CASSGLAGVSQVF
-	TRBV5-5	TRBJ1-2	-	TGTGCCAGCAGCTTGGGACACAATAACTATGGCTACACCTTC	CASSLGHNNYGYTF
TRBD2	TRBV7-2	TRBJ2-7	-	TGTGCCAGCAGCCCTCCCGGGACTAGTTCCTACGAGCAGTACTTC	CASSPPGTSSYEQYF
-	TRBV30	TRBJ2-7	-	TGTGCCTGGAGTAGGGGGTACGAGCAGTACTTC	CAWSRGYEQYF
-	TRBV4-1	TRBJ1-5	-	TGCGCCAGCAGCCAAGAGTACAGGTCGGGGCAGCCCCAGCATTTT	CASSQEYRSGQPQHF
TRBD1	TRBV6-6	TRBJ2-7	-	TGTGCCAGCAGTCCGGCGACAGGGAACGAGCAGTACTTC	CASSPATGNEQYF